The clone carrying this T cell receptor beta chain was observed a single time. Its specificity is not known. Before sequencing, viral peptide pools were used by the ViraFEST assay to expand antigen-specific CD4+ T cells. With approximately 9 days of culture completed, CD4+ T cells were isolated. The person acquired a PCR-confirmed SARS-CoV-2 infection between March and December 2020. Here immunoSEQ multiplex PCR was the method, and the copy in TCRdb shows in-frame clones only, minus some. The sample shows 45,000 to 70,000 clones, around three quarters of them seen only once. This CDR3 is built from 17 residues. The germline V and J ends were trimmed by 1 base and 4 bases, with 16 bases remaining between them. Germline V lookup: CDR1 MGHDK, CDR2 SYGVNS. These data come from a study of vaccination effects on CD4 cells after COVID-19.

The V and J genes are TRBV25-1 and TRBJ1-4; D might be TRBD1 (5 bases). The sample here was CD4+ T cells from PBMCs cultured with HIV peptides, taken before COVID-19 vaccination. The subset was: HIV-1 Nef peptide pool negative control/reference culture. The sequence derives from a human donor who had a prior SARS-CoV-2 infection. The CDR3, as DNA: TGTGCCAGCAGTGAATTAGTACAGGCATATGGTAATGAAAAACTGTTTTTT. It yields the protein CASSELVQAYGNEKLFF.